A single sample is the source of the 16 T cell receptor beta chains below, sequenced in a study of Ad26.COV2.S vaccination and SARS-CoV-2 variants. The treatment here: some 19 received Ad26.COV2.S at low or high dose, single or two shots; several received placebo; per-sample allocation not given. Day 63 following the first vaccine or placebo injection was when the samples were taken. This table comes from immunoSEQ multiplex PCR, and its TCRdb copy is limited to in-frame clones, with some not included. The sample gives around 270,000 clones, around nine tenths of which show up once; under 3% is in the top ten. This specimen consisted of peripheral blood, obtained in a trial of Ad26.COV2.S vaccine versus placebo. The receptors were sampled from a person aged 18-65 years who received the Ad26.COV2.S COVID-19 vaccine or a placebo.

V and J are TRBV30 and TRBJ2-3; D possibly matches TRBD1 or TRBD2 (5 bases each). Germline values: CDR1 GTSNPN, CDR2 SVGIG (reference sequence). With 7 bases removed from V and 9 bases from J, the gap between germline ends came to 14 bases. This CDR3 spans 11 amino acids. The CDR3 DNA sequence: TGTGCCTCGGTAACTAGGGGCACGCAGTATTTT. Amino acids: CASVTRGTQYF.

V usage is TRBV27 and J usage is TRBJ2-1, with D perhaps matching TRBD2 (6 bases). The germline CDR1 and CDR2 sequences are MNHEY and SMNVEV (reference sequence). The CDR3 is made up of 15 amino acids. V shed 6 bases and J shed 6 bases, with 18 bases lying between them. CDR3 bases: TGTGCCAGCAGGGGCCGGGACTCAGCCTTCAATGAGCAGTTCTTC. Its translation is CASRGRDSAFNEQFF.

The genes are TRBV5-4 and TRBJ2-1; possibly TRBD2 for D (6 bases). Germline V gene lookup returns CDR1 SGHNT and CDR2 YYREEE (reference sequence). The CDR3 contains 12 residues. V shed 2 bases and J shed 8 bases, with 8 bases lying between them. The CDR3 protein is CASSFWRDEQFF. CDR3 nucleotides: TGTGCCAGCAGCTTTTGGAGGGATGAGCAGTTCTTC.

The V call is TRBV24-1, the J call TRBJ2-1; TRBD1 aligns across 9 bases. The V gene's germline CDR1 is KGHDR and CDR2 SFDVKD. Trimming at V came to 4 bases and at J to 3 bases, leaving 9 bases not matched to a gene. The CDR3 covers 17 residues. CDR3 bases: TGTGCCACCAGTGACCGGAGGGGGACAGGGTTCTACAATGAGCAGTTCTTC. Amino acid sequence: CATSDRRGTGFYNEQFF.

This sequence joins TRBV11-2 and TRBJ2-2; 9 bases align to TRBD2. This CDR3 has 16 amino acids. CDR1 is SGHAT, CDR2 FQNNGV, per germline. The V segment lost 5 bases and the J segment 4 bases; nucleotides outside the gene matches: 8. The DNA for the CDR3 is TGTGCCAGCAGCAGCGGGGGGTCACGAAGCACCGGGGAGCTGTTTTTT. Its translation is CASSSGGSRSTGELFF.

This chain joins TRBV4-2 and TRBJ2-1; D gene uncertain. CDR3 length equals 15 residues. V lost 0 bases to trimming and J lost 4 bases, with 10 bases between them. CDR1 and CDR2 from the germline V gene are LGHNA and YNFKEQ. The CDR3 here is CASSQERNIYNEQFF. The DNA of the CDR3 is TGTGCCAGCAGCCAAGAGAGAAATATTTACAATGAGCAGTTCTTC.

The chain joins TRBV19 to TRBJ2-2; 10 bases are shared with TRBD2. Germline V gene data show CDR1 as LNHDA and CDR2 as SQIVND (reference sequence). The CDR3 is made up of 16 amino acids. V was pared by 4 bases and J by 3 bases, with 5 bases of the junction left unmatched. The CDR3 nucleotides are TGTGCCAGTAGTAAAACTAGCGGGATTTACACCGGGGAGCTGTTTTTT. It translates to CASSKTSGIYTGELFF.

The rearrangement links TRBV27 to TRBJ2-3; the match to TRBD2 covers 10 bases. This CDR3 contains 16 residues. Germline V gene sequence: CDR1 MNHEY, CDR2 SMNVEV (reference sequence). The V and J ends lost 4 bases and 2 bases, in that order; junction bases with no gene match: 6. CDR3: CASSSLAGGNTDTQYF. The CDR3 nucleotides are TGTGCCAGCAGTTCCTTAGCGGGAGGAAACACAGATACGCAGTATTTT.

The V gene is TRBV18, the J gene TRBJ2-6; D is possibly TRBD1 (7 bases). The germline V gene has CDR1 KGHSH and CDR2 LQKENI. This CDR3 spans 20 amino acids. V lost 2 bases and J 4 bases, leaving 24 bases between the germline ends. The chain's CDR3 is CASSPVSATGTSRGANVLTF. CDR3 coding DNA: TGTGCCAGCTCACCAGTATCGGCGACAGGGACTTCGAGGGGGGCCAACGTCCTGACTTTC.

This chain connects TRBV21-1 to TRBJ2-7. TRBV21-1 is a documented pseudogene. The CDR3 is 10 residues long. CDR3 protein: CASSGPEQYV. CDR3 nucleotide sequence: TGTGCCAGCTCGGGCCCCGAGCAGTACGTC.

This chain links TRBV2 with TRBJ1-3; D perhaps matches TRBD1 (6 bases). The germline CDR1 and CDR2 sequences are SNHLY and FYNNEI. The CDR3 is made up of 19 amino acids. V lost 6 bases and J lost 0, with 24 bases in between. The CDR3 region is CASRERYLTGLYSGNTIYF. The CDR3 bases are TGTGCCAGCAGAGAGAGGTACCTGACAGGTCTTTACTCTGGAAACACCATATATTTT.

This clone was picked up a small number of times. This chain connects TRBV6-2 or TRBV6-3 to TRBJ1-2, with 7 bases lining up with TRBD1. Losses at the gene ends were 2 bases for V and 4 bases for J; bases not matched to a gene: 1. The CDR3 contains 13 residues. The germline V gene encodes CDR1 MNHEY and CDR2 SVGEGT. CDR3 nucleotides: TGTGCCAGCAGTTACGGACAGGTCTATGGCTACACCTTC. Residues: CASSYGQVYGYTF.

This sequence joins TRBV12-3 or TRBV12-4 and TRBJ2-3; D possibly matches TRBD1 or TRBD2 (5 bases each). The ends were cut back, 6 bases at V and 4 bases at J, with 11 bases in the middle. The CDR3 has 13 amino acids. CDR3 DNA: TGTGCCAGCAGCTCCCTGGGGGCAGATACGCAGTATTTT. Translated: CASSSLGADTQYF.

The rearrangement joins TRBV9 to TRBJ1-3, with D perhaps TRBD1 (6 bases). The CDR3 sequence is 14 residues long. The ends were cut back, 2 bases at V and 2 bases at J, with 8 bases in the middle. In germline, CDR1 is SGDLS, CDR2 YYNGEE. CDR3 loop: CASSVGTTGNTIYF. Written as DNA, the CDR3 is TGTGCCAGCAGCGTCGGGACAACTGGAAACACCATATATTTT.

Notes on this clone: Other DNA sequences in this specimen translate into the identical CDR3. As DNA, the CDR3 is TGTGCCAGCAGTTTATCCGGAGACTATGGCTACACCTTC. Protein product: CASSLSGDYGYTF. This rearrangement joins TRBV28 to TRBJ1-2; D gene ambiguous. CDR1 and CDR2 (germline): MDHEN, SYDVKM. This CDR3 spans 13 amino acids. Deletions cut 1 base from V and 3 bases from J, with 6 bases between.

This clone has only one observation. The chain has TRBV20-1 and TRBJ2-7; D may correspond to TRBD1 or TRBD2 (6 bases each). CDR1 and CDR2 from the germline V gene are DFQATT and SNEGSKA (reference sequence). V dropped 3 bases and J dropped 10 bases, with 10 bases sitting between them. This CDR3 has 10 residues. The CDR3 loop reads CSASTGTQYV. CDR3 nucleotides: TGCAGTGCTAGTACAGGGACTCAGTACGTC.